The 15 T cell receptor beta chains below all came from one sample that was sequenced in a study of Ad26.COV2.S vaccination and SARS-CoV-2 variants. The sample's treatment: 15 to 20 received Ad26.COV2.S at low or high dose, single or two shots; about five received placebo; per-sample allocation not given. On day 63 after the first injection, vaccine and placebo recipients gave samples. The protocol was immunoSEQ multiplex PCR, while the TCRdb copy is restricted to in-frame clones and leaves out a portion. The sample holds some 410,000 clones, about nine tenths seen once. The material sequenced was peripheral blood, taken in a trial of Ad26.COV2.S vaccine versus placebo. The receptor source for this set is a person aged 18 to 65 who received the Ad26.COV2.S COVID-19 vaccine or a placebo.

Details on this clone: The identical CDR3 is also encoded by other nucleotide sequences in the sample. The chain recombines TRBV12-3 or TRBV12-4 with TRBJ2-5, with unresolved D. Trimming removed 2 bases at V and 5 bases at J, with 3 bases between. The CDR3 is 11 amino acids. The DNA for the CDR3 is TGTGCCAGCAGTTTACGGGAGACCCAGTACTTC. Residues: CASSLRETQYF.

In this sample, this clone turned up once. J is TRBJ1-1 and V is TRBV9; D remains unclear. V was pared by 3 bases and J by 0 bases, with 9 bases between. The CDR3 extends over 14 amino acids. Looked up from germline, CDR1 is SGDLS and CDR2 is YYNGEE. The CDR3 is CASSGLLMNTEAFF. In DNA form, the CDR3 reads TGTGCCAGCAGCGGCCTCCTAATGAACACTGAAGCTTTCTTT.

V and J are TRBV7-9 and TRBJ2-3; 7 bases agree with TRBD2. Germline CDR1 and CDR2: SEHNR and FQNEAQ (reference sequence). The CDR3 has 16 amino acids. V gave up 5 bases and J gave up 0 bases; unmatched junction bases: 8. The CDR3, as DNA: TGTGCCAGCAGCGCAACAGCGGGGACCAGCACAGATACGCAGTATTTT. This translates into CASSATAGTSTDTQYF.

This rearrangement joins TRBV7-2 to TRBJ1-5, with D possibly being TRBD1 (5 bases). CDR1 SGHTA and CDR2 FQGNSA come from the germline V gene. CDR3 length equals 16 residues. V lost 5 bases to trimming and J lost 4 bases, with 18 bases between them. The CDR3 spells CASSRHGDGWNQPQHF. As DNA, the CDR3 is TGTGCCAGCAGCCGCCATGGGGACGGATGGAATCAGCCCCAGCATTTT.

The genes are TRBV7-2 and TRBJ1-4; possibly TRBD1 for D (5 bases). Trimming cost V 2 bases and J 1 base, with 8 bases left between them. The V gene's germline CDR1 is SGHTA and CDR2 FQGNSA. The CDR3 is made up of 15 amino acids. CDR3 residues: CASSLTQGTNEKLFF. CDR3 nucleotide sequence: TGTGCCAGCAGCTTAACGCAGGGAACTAATGAAAAACTGTTTTTT.

This chain uses TRBV6-2 or TRBV6-3 with TRBJ2-2, with D tentatively TRBD2 (7 bases). CDR1 is MNHEY, CDR2 SVGEGT, per germline. This CDR3 comprises 17 residues. Trimming stripped 0 bases from V and 6 bases from J, with 17 bases between. CDR3 in DNA: TGTGCCAGCAGTTACTCCCCCCGGGGGGCCCCAGCCGGGGAGCTGTTTTTT. Translating it yields CASSYSPRGAPAGELFF.

This chain links TRBV24-1 with TRBJ2-3, with 7 bases identical to TRBD1. Germline assignment: CDR1 KGHDR and CDR2 SFDVKD. The CDR3 extends over 15 amino acids. V shed 5 bases and J 6 bases; nucleotides not matched to a gene: 10. The CDR3 nucleotides read TGTGCCACCAGTGCAGTAGGGGGCACATCGGATACGCAGTATTTT. It codes for CATSAVGGTSDTQYF.

The gene calls are TRBV5-6 and TRBJ2-5; D is tentatively TRBD1 or TRBD2 (5 bases each). The germline V and J ends were trimmed by 4 bases and 0 bases, with 13 bases remaining between them. Germline lookup yields CDR1 SGHDT and CDR2 YYEEEE. The CDR3 covers 15 residues. The CDR3 is CASSPEWGNQETQYF. The DNA of the CDR3 is TGTGCCAGCAGCCCGGAGTGGGGGAACCAAGAGACCCAGTACTTC.

The rearrangement links TRBV7-2 to TRBJ2-2; 11 bases match TRBD1. Germline lookup yields CDR1 SGHTA and CDR2 FQGNSA. The J segment lost 3 bases and the V segment lost 5 bases, leaving 11 bases of the junction unmatched. The CDR3 consists of 18 residues. The CDR3 DNA reads as TGTGCCAGCAGCCTGGACAGGGGGCGGGTCCGGTACACCGGGGAGCTGTTTTTT. Its translation: CASSLDRGRVRYTGELFF.

V gene TRBV18 combines with J gene TRBJ2-7, with 9 bases identical to TRBD2. The V gene end was trimmed by 3 bases and the J gene end by 3 bases; junction bases not matched to a gene: 3. The CDR3 is 14 residues long. Per the germline V gene, CDR1 is KGHSH and CDR2 is LQKENI. CDR3 residues: CASSPIAGVYEQYF. The CDR3, as DNA: TGTGCCAGCTCACCTATAGCGGGGGTCTACGAGCAGTACTTC.

The CDR3 region has the DNA TGTGCCAGTAGTATTACTAGCGGGGAAGAGACCCAGTACTTC. Protein sequence: CASSITSGEETQYF. This chain joins TRBV19 and TRBJ2-5, with TRBD2 matching 10 bases. CDR1 and CDR2 (germline): LNHDA, SQIVND (reference sequence). CDR3 length: 14 residues. With V trimmed by 3 bases and J by 3 bases, 1 base remained unmatched.

The CDR3 is CASTLTATNEKLFF. In DNA form, the CDR3 reads TGTGCCAGCACCCTGACAGCCACTAATGAAAAACTGTTTTTT. This sequence joins TRBV3-1 (or the pseudogene TRBV3-2) and TRBJ1-4; D might be TRBD1 (5 bases). Between the trimmed V and J ends, which lost 7 bases and 2 bases, there was a span of 11 bases. This CDR3 has 14 amino acids. Germline V gives CDR1 LGHDT, CDR2 YNNKEL (reference sequence).

V usage is TRBV7-8 and J usage is TRBJ2-2; the D is unclear. The germline CDR1 and CDR2 sequences are SGHVS and FQNEAQ. The CDR3 is 14 amino acids. V was pared by 6 bases and J by 4 bases, with 12 bases between. In DNA form, the CDR3 reads TGTGCCAGCAGACTCATTGTAGGCACCGGGGAGCTGTTTTTT. Protein sequence: CASRLIVGTGELFF.

The chain carries TRBV7-6 and TRBJ2-1, with no clear D. V shed 5 bases and J shed 7 bases, with 21 bases lying between them. The CDR3 spans 16 residues. The germline CDR1 and CDR2 sequences are SGHVS and FNYEAQ. CDR3 residues: CASSRGEYSGFNEQFF. The CDR3 DNA reads as TGTGCCAGCAGCCGAGGCGAGTATAGTGGTTTTAATGAGCAGTTCTTC.

The rearrangement links TRBV4-3 to TRBJ1-2; 7 positions agree with TRBD1. The V gene's germline CDR1 is LGHNA and CDR2 YSLEER. V shed 3 bases, J shed 1 base, and the junction held 5 bases outside the gene matches. This CDR3 has 15 residues. The CDR3 nucleotides read TGCGCCAGCAGCCACGGGACAGCGATTAACTATGGCTACACCTTC. This gives the protein CASSHGTAINYGYTF.